This is a list of T cell receptor beta chains from one sample in a study of OX40 agonist ivuxolimab in advanced cancers. Method: immunoSEQ multiplex PCR; TCRdb's copy keeps in-frame clones and lacks some. This table holds tens of thousands of clones, 85% found once. Sequencing was performed on CD4+ or CD8+ T cells sorted from blood, taken in a trial of the OX40 agonist ivuxolimab. The receptors originated from an adult with an advanced solid tumor such as melanoma, head and neck, liver or kidney cancer. Both conserved end residues are part of each CDR3. Each record gives: J gene, V gene, D gene, CDR3 protein. A D gene is named only where the DNA matches it firmly.

J: TRBJ2-2
V: TRBV5-1
D: .
CDR3: CASSDSGINTGELFF

J: TRBJ1-1
V: TRBV29-1
D: TRBD1
CDR3: CSVERDSQVAFF

J: TRBJ2-5
V: TRBV11-2
D: .
CDR3: CASSQTNPQAETQYF

J: TRBJ2-2
V: TRBV7-2
D: TRBD2
CDR3: CASSSTSGRGELFF

J: TRBJ2-5
V: TRBV7-2
D: .
CDR3: CASSMGGAGETQYF

J: TRBJ1-1
V: TRBV15
D: .
CDR3: CATSRGGTNTEAFF

J: TRBJ2-1
V: TRBV5-5
D: .
CDR3: CASSLVAGSSYNEQFF

J: TRBJ1-1
V: TRBV11-3
D: .
CDR3: CASSLDAGRVNTEAFF

J: TRBJ1-2
V: TRBV19
D: TRBD1
CDR3: CASSPPWGQRESRYTF

J: TRBJ1-4
V: TRBV7-9
D: TRBD1
CDR3: CASSKTGTGVEKLFF

J: TRBJ2-5
V: TRBV15
D: TRBD2
CDR3: CATSRRGSSETQYF

J: TRBJ1-6
V: TRBV27
D: TRBD1
CDR3: CASSLGAGGSYNSPLHF

J: TRBJ2-3
V: TRBV29-1
D: TRBD1
CDR3: CSVQGADTQYF

J: TRBJ1-1
V: TRBV18
D: .
CDR3: CASSPLNPGLSEEAFF

J: TRBJ2-5
V: TRBV18
D: TRBD1
CDR3: CASSETGARETQYF

J: TRBJ1-3
V: TRBV7-7
D: .
CDR3: CASSPGRGRGGNTIYF

J: TRBJ1-2
V: TRBV6-5
D: TRBD1
CDR3: CASSLTGNYGYTF

J: TRBJ2-5
V: TRBV12-2
D: .
CDR3: CASRIPGAGGETQYF

J: TRBJ1-1
V: TRBV6-5
D: .
CDR3: CASTETVNTEAFF

J: TRBJ2-7
V: TRBV27
D: .
CDR3: CASSWDGGTYEQYF

J: TRBJ1-3
V: TRBV6-6
D: TRBD1
CDR3: CASSFEQGNTIYF